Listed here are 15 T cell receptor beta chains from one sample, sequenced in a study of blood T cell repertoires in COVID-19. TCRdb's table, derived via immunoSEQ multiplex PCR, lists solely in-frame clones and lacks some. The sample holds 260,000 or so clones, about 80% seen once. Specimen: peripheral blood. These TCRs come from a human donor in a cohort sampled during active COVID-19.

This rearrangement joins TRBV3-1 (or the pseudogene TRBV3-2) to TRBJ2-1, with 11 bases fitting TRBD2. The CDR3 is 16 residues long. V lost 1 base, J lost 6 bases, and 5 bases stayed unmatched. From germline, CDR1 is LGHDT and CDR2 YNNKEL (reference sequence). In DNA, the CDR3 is TGTGCCAGCAGCCAAGGTTTTAGCGGGAGGGGCAATGAGCAGTTCTTC. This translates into CASSQGFSGRGNEQFF.

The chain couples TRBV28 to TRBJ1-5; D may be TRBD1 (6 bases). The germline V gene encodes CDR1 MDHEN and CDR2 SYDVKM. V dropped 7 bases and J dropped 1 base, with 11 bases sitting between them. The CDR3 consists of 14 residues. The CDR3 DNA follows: TGTGCCAGCATAACAGGGTCGAGCAATCAGCCCCAGCATTTT. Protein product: CASITGSSNQPQHF.

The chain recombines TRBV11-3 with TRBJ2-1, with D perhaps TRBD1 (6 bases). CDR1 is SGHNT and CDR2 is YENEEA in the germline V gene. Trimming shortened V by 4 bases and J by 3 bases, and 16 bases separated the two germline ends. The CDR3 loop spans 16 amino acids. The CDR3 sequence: CASSSRRTAGYNEQFF. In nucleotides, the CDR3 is TGTGCCAGCAGCTCACGCAGGACAGCCGGCTACAATGAGCAGTTCTTC.

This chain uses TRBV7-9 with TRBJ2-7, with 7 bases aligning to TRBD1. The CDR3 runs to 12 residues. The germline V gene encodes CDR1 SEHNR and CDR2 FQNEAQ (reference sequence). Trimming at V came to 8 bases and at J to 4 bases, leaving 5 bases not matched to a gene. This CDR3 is CASAGGRYEQYF. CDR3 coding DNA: TGTGCCAGCGCAGGGGGAAGGTACGAGCAGTACTTC.

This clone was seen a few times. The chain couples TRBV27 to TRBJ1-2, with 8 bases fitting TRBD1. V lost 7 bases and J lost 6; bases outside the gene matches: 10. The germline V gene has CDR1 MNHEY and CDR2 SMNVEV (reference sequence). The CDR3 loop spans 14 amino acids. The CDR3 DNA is TGTGCCAGCACCTCGTACCGGGACAGGAATGGCTACACCTTC. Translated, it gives CASTSYRDRNGYTF.

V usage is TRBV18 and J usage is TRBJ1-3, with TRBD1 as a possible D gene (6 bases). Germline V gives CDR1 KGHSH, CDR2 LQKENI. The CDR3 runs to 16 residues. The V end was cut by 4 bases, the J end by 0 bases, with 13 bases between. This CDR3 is CASSLNRDNSGNTIYF. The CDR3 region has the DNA TGTGCCAGCTCACTCAACCGGGACAACTCTGGAAACACCATATATTTT.

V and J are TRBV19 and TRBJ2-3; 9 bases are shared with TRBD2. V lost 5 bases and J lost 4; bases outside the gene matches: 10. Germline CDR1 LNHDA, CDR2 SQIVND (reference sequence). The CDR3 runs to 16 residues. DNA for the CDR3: TGTGCCAGTAGTCCTCTAGCGGGAAGATGGGCAGATACGCAGTATTTT. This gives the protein CASSPLAGRWADTQYF.

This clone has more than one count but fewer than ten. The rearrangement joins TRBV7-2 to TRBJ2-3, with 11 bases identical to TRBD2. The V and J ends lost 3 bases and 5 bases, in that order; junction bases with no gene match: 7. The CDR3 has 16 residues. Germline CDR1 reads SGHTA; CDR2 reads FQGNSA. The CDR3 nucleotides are TGTGCCAGCAGCTTCGTTAGCGGGAGGGCTAGAGATACGCAGTATTTT. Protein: CASSFVSGRARDTQYF. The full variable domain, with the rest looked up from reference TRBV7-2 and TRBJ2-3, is GAGVSQSPSNKVTEKGKDVELRCDPISGHTALYWYRQSLGQGLEFLIYFQGNSAPDKSGLPSDRFSAERTGGSVSTLTIQRTQQEDSAVYLCASSFVSGRARDTQYFGPGTRLTVL.

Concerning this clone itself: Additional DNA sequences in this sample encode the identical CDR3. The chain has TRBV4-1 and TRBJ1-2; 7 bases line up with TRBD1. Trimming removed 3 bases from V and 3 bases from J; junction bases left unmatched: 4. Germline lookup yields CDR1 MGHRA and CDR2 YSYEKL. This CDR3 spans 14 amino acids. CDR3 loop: CASSQADRDYGYTF. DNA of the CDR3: TGCGCCAGCAGCCAGGCCGACAGGGACTATGGCTACACCTTC.

The CDR3 DNA reads as TGTGCCAGCAGCCCCGGGACTGGAAACACCATATATTTT. Residues: CASSPGTGNTIYF. The chain carries TRBV9 and TRBJ1-3; no clear D. V was cut by 4 bases and J by 2 bases, with 7 bases left in between. This CDR3 region has 13 residues. Germline assignment: CDR1 SGDLS and CDR2 YYNGEE.

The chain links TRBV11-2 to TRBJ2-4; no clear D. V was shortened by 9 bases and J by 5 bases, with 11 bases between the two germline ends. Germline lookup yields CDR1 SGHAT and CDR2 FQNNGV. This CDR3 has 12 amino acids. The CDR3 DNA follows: TGTGCCAGTCAAACGACTGAAAACATTCAGTACTTC. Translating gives CASQTTENIQYF.

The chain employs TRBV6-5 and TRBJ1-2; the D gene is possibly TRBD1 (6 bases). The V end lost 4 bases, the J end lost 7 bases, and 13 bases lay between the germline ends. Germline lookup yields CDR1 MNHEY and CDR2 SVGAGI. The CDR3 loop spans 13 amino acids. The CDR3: CASSSTGLSGYTF. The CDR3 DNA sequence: TGTGCCAGCAGTTCTACAGGGCTCTCTGGCTACACCTTC.

Here the CDR3 reads CASSLVAGEGETQYF. Here the CDR3 DNA reads TGCGCCAGCAGCCTCGTAGCGGGAGAGGGAGAGACCCAGTACTTC. The chain has TRBV5-1 and TRBJ2-5; 9 bases agree with TRBD2. Looked up from germline, CDR1 is SGHRS and CDR2 is YFSETQ. V was pared by 4 bases and J by 4 bases, with 8 bases of the junction left unmatched. The CDR3 length is 15 residues.

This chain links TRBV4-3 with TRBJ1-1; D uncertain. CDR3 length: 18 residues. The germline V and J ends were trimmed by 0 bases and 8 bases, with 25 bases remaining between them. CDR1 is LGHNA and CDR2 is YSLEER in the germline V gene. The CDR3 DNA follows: TGCGCCAGCAGCCAAGAAGTTGCGGGGTCGAGCCTCTACCAGGAAGCTTTCTTT. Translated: CASSQEVAGSSLYQEAFF.

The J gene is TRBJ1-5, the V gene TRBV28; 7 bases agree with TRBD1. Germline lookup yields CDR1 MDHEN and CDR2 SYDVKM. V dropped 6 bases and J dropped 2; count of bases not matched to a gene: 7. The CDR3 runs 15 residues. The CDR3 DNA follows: TGTGCCAGCAGCCTAACAGGGGTGGGCAATCAGCCCCAGCATTTT. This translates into CASSLTGVGNQPQHF.